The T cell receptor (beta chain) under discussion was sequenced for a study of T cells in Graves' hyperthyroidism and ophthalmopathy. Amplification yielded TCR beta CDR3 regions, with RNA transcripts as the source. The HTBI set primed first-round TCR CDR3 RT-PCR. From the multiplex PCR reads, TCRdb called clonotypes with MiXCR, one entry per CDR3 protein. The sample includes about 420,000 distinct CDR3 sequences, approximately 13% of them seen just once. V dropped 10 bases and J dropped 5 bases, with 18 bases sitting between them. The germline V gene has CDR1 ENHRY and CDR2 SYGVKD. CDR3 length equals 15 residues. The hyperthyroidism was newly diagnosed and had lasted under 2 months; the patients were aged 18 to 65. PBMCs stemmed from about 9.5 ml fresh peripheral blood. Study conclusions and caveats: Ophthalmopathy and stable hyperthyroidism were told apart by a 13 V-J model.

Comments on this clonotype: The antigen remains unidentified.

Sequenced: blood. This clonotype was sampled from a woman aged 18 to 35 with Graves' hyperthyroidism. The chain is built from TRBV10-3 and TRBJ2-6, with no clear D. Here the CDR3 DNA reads TGTGCCACCAACGACGGAGATGTAAGGGCCAACGTCCTGACTTTC. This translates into CATNDGDVRANVLTF.